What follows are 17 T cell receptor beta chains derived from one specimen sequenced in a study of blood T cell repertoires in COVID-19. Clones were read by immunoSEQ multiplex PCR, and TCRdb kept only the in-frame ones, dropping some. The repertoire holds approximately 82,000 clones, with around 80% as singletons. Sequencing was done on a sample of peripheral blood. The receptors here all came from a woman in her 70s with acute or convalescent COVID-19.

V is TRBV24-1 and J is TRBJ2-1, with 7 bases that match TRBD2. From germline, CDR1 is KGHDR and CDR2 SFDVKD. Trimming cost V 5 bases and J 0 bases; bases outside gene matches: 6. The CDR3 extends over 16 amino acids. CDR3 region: CATSGLRGSSYNEQFF. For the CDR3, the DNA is TGTGCCACCAGTGGTCTTCGCGGGAGCTCCTACAATGAGCAGTTCTTC.

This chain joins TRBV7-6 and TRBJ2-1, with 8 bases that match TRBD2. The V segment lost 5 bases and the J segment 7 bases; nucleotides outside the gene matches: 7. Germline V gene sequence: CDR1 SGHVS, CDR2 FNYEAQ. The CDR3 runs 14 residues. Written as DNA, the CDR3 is TGTGCCAGCAGCCCATCGGGAGGGAATAATGAGCAGTTCTTC. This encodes CASSPSGGNNEQFF.

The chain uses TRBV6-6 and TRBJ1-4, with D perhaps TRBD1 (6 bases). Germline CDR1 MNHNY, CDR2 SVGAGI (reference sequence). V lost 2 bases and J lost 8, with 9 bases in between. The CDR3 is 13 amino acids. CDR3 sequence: CASSYLQGEKLFF. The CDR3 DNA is TGTGCCAGCAGTTACCTTCAGGGGGAAAAACTGTTTTTT.

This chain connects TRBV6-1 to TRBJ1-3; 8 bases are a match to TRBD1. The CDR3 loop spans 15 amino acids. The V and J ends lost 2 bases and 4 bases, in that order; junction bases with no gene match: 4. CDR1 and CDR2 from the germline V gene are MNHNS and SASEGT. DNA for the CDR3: TGTGCCAGCAGTGAACGGACAGGGTCGGGAAACACCATATATTTT. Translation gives CASSERTGSGNTIYF.

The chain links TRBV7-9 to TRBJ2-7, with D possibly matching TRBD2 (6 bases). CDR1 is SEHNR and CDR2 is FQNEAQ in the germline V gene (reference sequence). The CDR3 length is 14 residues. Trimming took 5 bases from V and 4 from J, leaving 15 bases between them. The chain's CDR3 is CASSPDGTSYEQYF. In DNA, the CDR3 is TGTGCCAGCAGCCCAGATGGGACTTCATACGAGCAGTACTTC.

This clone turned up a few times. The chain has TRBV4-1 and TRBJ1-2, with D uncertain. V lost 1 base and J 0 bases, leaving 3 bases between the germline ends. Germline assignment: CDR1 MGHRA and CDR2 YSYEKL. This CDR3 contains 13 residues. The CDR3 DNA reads TGCGCCAGCAGCCAAGTAACTAACTATGGCTACACCTTC. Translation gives CASSQVTNYGYTF.

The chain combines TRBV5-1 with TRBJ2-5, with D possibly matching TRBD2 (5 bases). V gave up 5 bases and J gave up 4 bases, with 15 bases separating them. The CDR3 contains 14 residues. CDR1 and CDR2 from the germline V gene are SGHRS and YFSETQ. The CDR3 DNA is TGCGCCAGCAGTCTCGAAACTAGACGAGAGACCCAGTACTTC. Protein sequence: CASSLETRRETQYF.

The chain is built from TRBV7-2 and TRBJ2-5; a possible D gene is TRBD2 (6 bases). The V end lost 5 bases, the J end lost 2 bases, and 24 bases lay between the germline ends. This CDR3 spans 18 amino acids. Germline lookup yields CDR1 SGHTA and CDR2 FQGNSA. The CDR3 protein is CASSARASGGATQETQYF. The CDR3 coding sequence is TGTGCCAGCAGCGCCAGGGCCAGCGGAGGGGCAACTCAAGAGACCCAGTACTTC. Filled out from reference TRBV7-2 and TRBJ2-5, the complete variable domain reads GAGVSQSPSNKVTEKGKDVELRCDPISGHTALYWYRQSLGQGLEFLIYFQGNSAPDKSGLPSDRFSAERTGGSVSTLTIQRTQQEDSAVYLCASSARASGGATQETQYFGPGTRLLVL.

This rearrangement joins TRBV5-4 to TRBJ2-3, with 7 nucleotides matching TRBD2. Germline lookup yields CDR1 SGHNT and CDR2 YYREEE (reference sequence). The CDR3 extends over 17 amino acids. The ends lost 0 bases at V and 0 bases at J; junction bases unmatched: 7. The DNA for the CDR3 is TGTGCCAGCAGCTTGGGTCCGGGAGGTCCCAGCACAGATACGCAGTATTTT. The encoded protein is CASSLGPGGPSTDTQYF.

CDR3 sequence: CASSLDGGTSTDTQYF. In nucleotides, the CDR3 is TGCGCCAGCAGCTTGGACGGCGGAACTAGCACAGATACGCAGTATTTT. This chain joins TRBV5-1 and TRBJ2-3; D uncertain. Per the germline V gene, CDR1 is SGHRS and CDR2 is YFSETQ. The germline V and J ends were trimmed by 0 bases and 0 bases, with 11 bases remaining between them. There are 16 residues in the CDR3. The whole variable domain, filled in from reference TRBV5-1 and TRBJ2-3, reads KAGVTQTPRYLIKTRGQQVTLSCSPISGHRSVSWYQQTPGQGLQFLFEYFSETQRNKGNFPGRFSGRQFSNSRSEMNVSTLELGDSALYLCASSLDGGTSTDTQYFGPGTRLTVL.

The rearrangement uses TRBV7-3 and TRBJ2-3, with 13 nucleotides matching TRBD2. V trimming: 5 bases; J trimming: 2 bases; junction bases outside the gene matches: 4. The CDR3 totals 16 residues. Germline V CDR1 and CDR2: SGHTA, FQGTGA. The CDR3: CASSTGLAGDTDTQYF. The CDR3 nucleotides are TGTGCCAGCAGCACCGGACTAGCGGGGGACACAGATACGCAGTATTTT.

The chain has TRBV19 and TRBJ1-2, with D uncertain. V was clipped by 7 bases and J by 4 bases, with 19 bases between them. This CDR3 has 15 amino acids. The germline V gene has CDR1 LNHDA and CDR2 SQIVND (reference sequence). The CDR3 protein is CASNLEAGDGYGYTF. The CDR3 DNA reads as TGTGCCAGTAACTTGGAAGCCGGGGATGGCTATGGCTACACCTTC.

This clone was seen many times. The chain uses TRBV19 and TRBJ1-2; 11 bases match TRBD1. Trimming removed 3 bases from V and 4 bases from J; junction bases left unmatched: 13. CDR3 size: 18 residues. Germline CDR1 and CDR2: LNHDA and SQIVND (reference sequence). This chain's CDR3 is CASSMGSWTGGDIYGYTF. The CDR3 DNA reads TGTGCCAGTAGTATGGGGAGTTGGACAGGGGGCGATATCTATGGCTACACCTTC.

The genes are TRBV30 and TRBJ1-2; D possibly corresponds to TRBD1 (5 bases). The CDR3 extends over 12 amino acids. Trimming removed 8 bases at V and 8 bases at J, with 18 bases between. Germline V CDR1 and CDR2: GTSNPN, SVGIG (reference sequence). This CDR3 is CASDSGFEGYTF. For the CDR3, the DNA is TGTGCCAGTGACTCAGGGTTTGAAGGCTACACCTTC.

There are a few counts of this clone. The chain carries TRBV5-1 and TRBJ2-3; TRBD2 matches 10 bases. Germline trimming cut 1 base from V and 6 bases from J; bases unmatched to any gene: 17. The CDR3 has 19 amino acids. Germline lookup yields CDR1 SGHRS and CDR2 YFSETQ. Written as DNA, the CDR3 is TGCGCCAGCAGCTTGTGGATACGGACTAGCGGCGTCAAATGGGATACGCAGTATTTT. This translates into CASSLWIRTSGVKWDTQYF.

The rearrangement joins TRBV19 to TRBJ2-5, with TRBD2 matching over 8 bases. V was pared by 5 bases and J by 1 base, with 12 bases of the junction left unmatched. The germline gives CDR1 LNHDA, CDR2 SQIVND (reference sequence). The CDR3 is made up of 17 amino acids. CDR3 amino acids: CASSEGVRSGSQETQYF. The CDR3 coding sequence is TGTGCCAGTAGTGAAGGGGTAAGGAGCGGGAGCCAAGAGACCCAGTACTTC.

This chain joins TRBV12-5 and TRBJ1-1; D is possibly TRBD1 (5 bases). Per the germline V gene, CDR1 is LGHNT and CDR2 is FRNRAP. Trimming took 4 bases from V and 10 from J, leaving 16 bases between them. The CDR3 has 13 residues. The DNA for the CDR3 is TGTGCTAGTGGTTCGCCCGGGGGGGTCTCAGCTTTCTTT. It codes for CASGSPGGVSAFF.